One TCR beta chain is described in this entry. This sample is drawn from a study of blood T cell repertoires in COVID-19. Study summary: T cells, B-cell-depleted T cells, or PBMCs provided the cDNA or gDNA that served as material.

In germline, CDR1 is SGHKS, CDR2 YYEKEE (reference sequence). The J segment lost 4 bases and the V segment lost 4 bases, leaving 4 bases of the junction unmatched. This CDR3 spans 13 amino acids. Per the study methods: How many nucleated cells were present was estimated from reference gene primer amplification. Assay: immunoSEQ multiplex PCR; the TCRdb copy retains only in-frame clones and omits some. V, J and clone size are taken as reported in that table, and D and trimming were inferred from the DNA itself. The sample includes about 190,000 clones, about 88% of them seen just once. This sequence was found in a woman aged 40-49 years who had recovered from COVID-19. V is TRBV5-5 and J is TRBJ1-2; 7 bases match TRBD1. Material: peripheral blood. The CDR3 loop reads CASSHDRVYGYTF. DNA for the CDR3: TGTGCCAGCAGCCATGACAGGGTCTATGGCTACACCTTC. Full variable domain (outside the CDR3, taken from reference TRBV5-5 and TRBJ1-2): DAGVTQSPTHLIKTRGQQVTLRCSPISGHKSVSWYQQVLGQGPQFIFQYYEKEERGRGNFPDRFSARQFPNYSSELNVNALLLGDSALYLCASSHDRVYGYTFGSGTRLTVV.